Listed below are T cell receptor beta chains from one sample, sequenced in a study of blood T cell repertoires in COVID-19. Libraries were prepared by immunoSEQ multiplex PCR; TCRdb keeps only in-frame clonotypes and omits some of them. The data hold some 22,000 clones, with 89% observed a single time. Input material: peripheral blood. These receptor sequences come from a human donor with active COVID-19. The donor label of this sample is uncertain. Both conserved end residues are part of each CDR3. Fields, in order: V gene, J gene, CDR3 protein.

V: TRBV5-1; J: TRBJ2-5; CDR3: CASRPGQEETQYF
V: TRBV27; J: TRBJ2-3; CDR3: CASSLEGPFRAGAADTQYF
V: TRBV2; J: TRBJ1-4; CDR3: CASSETGSFSVKLFF
V: TRBV5-1; J: TRBJ1-1; CDR3: CASLLDGANTEAFF
V: TRBV11-3; J: TRBJ2-2; CDR3: CASSLERGLAGRTGELFF
V: TRBV6-2/TRBV6-3; J: TRBJ1-1; CDR3: CASSYGLGTGMVNTEAFF
V: TRBV9; J: TRBJ1-5; CDR3: CASSVGAVGDQPQHF
V: TRBV19; J: TRBJ1-5; CDR3: CASSSQDRVEDQPQHF
V: TRBV19; J: TRBJ1-1; CDR3: CASSPGRDRGSKAFF
V: TRBV2; J: TRBJ2-4; CDR3: CASSGRGDKNIQYF
V: TRBV29-1; J: TRBJ2-7; CDR3: CSAGTDYSYEQYF
V: TRBV9; J: TRBJ2-7; CDR3: CASSPRGTGIYEQYF
V: TRBV5-6; J: TRBJ1-2; CDR3: CASSHGTGGDYGYTF
V: TRBV2; J: TRBJ2-1; CDR3: CASSDNPSIPYNEQFF
V: TRBV11-1; J: TRBJ1-1; CDR3: CASKRGDTEAFF
V: TRBV7-9; J: TRBJ1-3; CDR3: CASSLRDRVTSGNTIYF